These 18 T cell receptor beta chains were sequenced from one sample in a study of CD4 T cells in relation to SARS-CoV-2 and coronaviruses. Unexposed donor CD4+ T cells date from about 2011-2019, before the COVID-19 pandemic. Profiled with immunoSEQ multiplex PCR; TCRdb holds only in-frame clones, not every one. The data hold approximately 70,000 clones, with more than 85% observed a single time. The specimen was naive CD4+ T cells from PBMCs. Documented subset: naive CD4+ T cells isolated by negative enrichment. Receptor source: a human donor in good health.

This rearrangement joins TRBV28 to TRBJ1-2; D gene unclear. Trimming left V 4 bases short and J 7 bases short, with 13 bases between. The CDR3 spans 13 residues. Germline CDR1 is MDHEN and CDR2 is SYDVKM. The CDR3 here is CASSSQRLTGYTF. The CDR3 DNA follows: TGTGCCAGCAGTTCCCAGCGATTGACTGGCTACACCTTC.

V is TRBV27 and J is TRBJ2-3, with 10 positions matching TRBD1. With 3 bases clipped from V and 3 bases from J, the junction kept 6 bases outside the gene matches. The CDR3 is 16 amino acids. The germline gives CDR1 MNHEY, CDR2 SMNVEV (reference sequence). The CDR3 DNA sequence: TGTGCCAGCAGTTTGTACCGGGACAGGGGTACAGATACGCAGTATTTT. Its translation: CASSLYRDRGTDTQYF.

The rearrangement joins TRBV18 to TRBJ2-1, with a possible D match to TRBD2 (6 bases). CDR1 KGHSH and CDR2 LQKENI come from the germline V gene. There are 15 residues in the CDR3. The V and J ends lost 5 bases and 0 bases respectively, with 11 bases between them. CDR3 nucleotide sequence: TGTGCCAGCTCAGAACGGGGGTACTCCTACAATGAGCAGTTCTTC. It translates to CASSERGYSYNEQFF.

The V gene is TRBV6-6, the J gene TRBJ2-5; 7 bases are a match to TRBD1. J was trimmed by 2 bases and V by 10 bases; bases with no gene match: 10. This CDR3 spans 14 amino acids. Looked up from germline, CDR1 is MNHNY and CDR2 is SVGAGI (reference sequence). The CDR3 nucleotides are TGTGCCATCCGACTTGGGACAGCACAAGAGACCCAGTACTTC. Amino acids: CAIRLGTAQETQYF.

The gene calls are TRBV19 and TRBJ2-5; perhaps TRBD2 as D (5 bases). The V gene's germline CDR1 is LNHDA and CDR2 SQIVND (reference sequence). The CDR3 is 13 residues long. Trimming took 3 bases from V and 5 from J, leaving 10 bases between them. This chain's CDR3 is CASSILRGETQYF. DNA for the CDR3: TGTGCCAGTAGTATCTTGCGAGGGGAGACCCAGTACTTC.

V is TRBV5-4 and J is TRBJ2-7; D is tentatively TRBD1 or TRBD2 (5 bases each). Trimming pared 4 bases from V and 4 bases from J, leaving 21 bases between. This CDR3 is built from 16 residues. Germline CDR1 is SGHNT and CDR2 is YYREEE (reference sequence). CDR3: CASSHIPGTARYEQYF. The DNA of the CDR3 is TGTGCCAGCAGCCACATCCCCGGGACCGCCCGGTACGAGCAGTACTTC.

The chain links TRBV27 to TRBJ2-3; the D is unclear. CDR1 and CDR2 (germline): MNHEY, SMNVEV (reference sequence). This CDR3 has 12 amino acids. The V end was cut by 6 bases, the J end by 4 bases, with 8 bases between. CDR3 nucleotide sequence: TGTGCCAGCAGCCCCGGTCCAGATACGCAGTATTTT. It yields the protein CASSPGPDTQYF.

The chain couples TRBV6-5 to TRBJ1-5; 10 bases agree with TRBD1. Looked up from germline, CDR1 is MNHEY and CDR2 is SVGAGI. V lost 4 bases to trimming and J lost 6 bases; unmatched junction nucleotides: 3. This CDR3 comprises 14 residues. CDR3 DNA: TGTGCCAGCAGTTCAGACAGGGGGCCTCAGCCCCAGCATTTT. Encoded protein: CASSSDRGPQPQHF.

CDR3 sequence (DNA): TGCGCCAGCAGCTTGGGACAGTTCACAGATACGCAGTATTTT. Translating gives CASSLGQFTDTQYF. J is TRBJ2-3 and V is TRBV5-1; TRBD1 might be the D (5 bases). Trimming pared 0 bases from V and 2 bases from J, leaving 7 bases between. The CDR3 consists of 14 residues. CDR1 is SGHRS, CDR2 YFSETQ, per germline.

V is TRBV5-1 and J is TRBJ2-3, with 8 nucleotides matching TRBD1. J gave up 3 bases and V 0 bases, and 0 bases lay outside the gene matches. Germline V gives CDR1 SGHRS, CDR2 YFSETQ. CDR3 length: 14 amino acids. CDR3 in DNA: TGCGCCAGCAGCTTGGGGGACAGGACAGATACGCAGTATTTT. Translating it yields CASSLGDRTDTQYF.

The chain couples TRBV12-3 or TRBV12-4 to TRBJ2-3; D is ambiguous. CDR3 length equals 13 residues. V was trimmed by 7 bases and J by 6 bases, leaving 14 bases between them. The CDR3 here is CASIGQVQDTQYF. In DNA form, the CDR3 reads TGTGCCAGCATAGGGCAGGTGCAGGATACGCAGTATTTT.

The rearrangement uses TRBV21-1 and TRBJ2-7; the table names TRBD1, a call not compared with the DNA. TRBV21-1 has pseudogene status. The CDR3 loop spans 15 amino acids. In DNA, the CDR3 is TGTGCCAGCACCTCATCCGGGACACCTTCCTACGAGCAGTACTTC. Its translation is CASTSSGTPSYEQYF.

This chain joins TRBV5-4 and TRBJ2-7; 13 bases line up with TRBD2. J gave up 2 bases and V 2 bases, and 1 base lay outside the gene matches. This CDR3 is built from 15 residues. Germline V lookup: CDR1 SGHNT, CDR2 YYREEE (reference sequence). For the CDR3, the DNA is TGTGCCAGCAGCTTACTAGCGGGAGGGCCCTACGAGCAGTACTTC. Translation: CASSLLAGGPYEQYF.

J is TRBJ1-1 and V is TRBV18, with D perhaps TRBD1 (5 bases). This CDR3 spans 18 amino acids. Germline assignment: CDR1 KGHSH and CDR2 LQKENI. With 4 bases removed from V and 3 bases from J, the gap between germline ends came to 24 bases. For the CDR3, the DNA is TGTGCCAGCTCACTAAATCGAGTAGCGAGGAGGGGCCACACTGAAGCTTTCTTT. Translated, it gives CASSLNRVARRGHTEAFF. Full variable domain (remainder filled in from reference TRBV18 and TRBJ1-1): NAGVMQNPRHLVRRRGQEARLRCSPMKGHSHVYWYRQLPEEGLKFMVYLQKENIIDESGMPKERFSAEFPKEGPSILRIQQVVRGDSAAYFCASSLNRVARRGHTEAFFGQGTRLTVV.

V is TRBV4-1 and J is TRBJ2-3, with 10 bases identical to TRBD2. Trimming took 4 bases from V and 4 from J; bases not matched to a gene: 14. This CDR3 contains 18 residues. Germline V lookup: CDR1 MGHRA, CDR2 YSYEKL. In DNA form, the CDR3 reads TGCGCCAGCAGCCGAGGGGGAATAGCGGGGGGAGGCGCAGATACGCAGTATTTT. It codes for CASSRGGIAGGGADTQYF.

This sequence joins TRBV5-1 and TRBJ1-6; D is perhaps TRBD1 (6 bases). Trimming left V 7 bases short and J 4 bases short, with 12 bases between. Germline loops: CDR1 SGHRS, CDR2 YFSETQ. The length of the CDR3 is 14 residues. The CDR3 nucleotides are TGCGCCAGCGCAGCAGGGGATTATAATTCACCCCTCCACTTT. It is translated as CASAAGDYNSPLHF.

The chain links TRBV18 to TRBJ1-3; D gene uncertain. The CDR3 length is 16 residues. Trimming took 3 bases from V and 2 from J, leaving 14 bases between them. CDR1 is KGHSH and CDR2 is LQKENI in the germline V gene. This CDR3 reads CASSPSRSGTGNTIYF. Here the CDR3 DNA reads TGTGCCAGCTCACCTTCCAGATCTGGAACTGGAAACACCATATATTTT.

The chain couples TRBV24-1 to TRBJ2-2, with 9 bases matching TRBD1. In germline, CDR1 is KGHDR, CDR2 SFDVKD. The CDR3 runs 16 residues. With V trimmed by 5 bases and J by 6 bases, 9 bases remained unmatched. The CDR3 DNA is TGTGCCACCAGTGCGTCTGACAGGGGGGGACCCGGGGAGCTGTTTTTT. It codes for CATSASDRGGPGELFF.